This TCR beta chain was retrieved from a study of blood T cell repertoires in COVID-19. Study background: COVID-19 samples collected from the United States, Italy and Spain covered acute and convalescent phases. PBMCs, B-cell-depleted T cells, or T cells provided the cDNA or gDNA that made up the material.

Per the authors' pipeline: The authors estimated nucleated cell counts from reference gene primer amplification. Only in-frame clones appear in the TCRdb table, and some are missing; sequencing was by immunoSEQ multiplex PCR. The V and J calls and clone size come from that table; D and trimming were worked out from the DNA. The sample consists of 150,000 to 200,000 clones, under 85% of them appearing once. The J segment lost 5 bases and the V segment lost 4 bases, leaving 4 bases of the junction unmatched. This CDR3 region has 15 residues. CDR1 and CDR2 from the germline V gene are SGHNT and YENEEA. Followed longitudinally, the Seattle patients had been enrolled during active infection.

The chain is built from TRBV11-3 and TRBJ2-2, with TRBD2 matching 10 bases. Sample: peripheral blood. The origin of this receptor is a woman in her 70s with COVID-19, enrolled during active disease. The CDR3 region is CASSYAGLATGELFF. The DNA of the CDR3 is TGTGCCAGCAGCTATGCGGGACTAGCGACCGGGGAGCTGTTTTTT. Looking up the rest from reference TRBV11-3 and TRBJ2-2 gives the full variable domain: EAGVVQSPRYKIIEKKQPVAFWCNPISGHNTLYWYLQNLGQGPELLIRYENEEAVDDSQLPKDRFSAERLKGVDSTLKIQPAELGDSAVYLCASSYAGLATGELFFGEGSRLTVL.